One sample yielded the 14 T cell receptor beta chains listed below, sequenced in a study of identical twins. TCRdb reprocessed the 5' RACE reads via MiXCR and lists one record per CDR3 protein. The sample consists of about 470,000 distinct CDR3 sequences, 24% of them appearing once. These same data were also listed under a study on T cells expressing NK-cell markers.

The sample consisted of CD4+ T cells sorted from blood. The origin of the receptors is a woman under 30 in good health.

This clonotype was seen a handful of times. V and J are TRBV29-1 and TRBJ2-5, with 9 bases aligning to TRBD2. This CDR3 contains 14 residues. V lost 4 bases to trimming and J lost 5 bases; unmatched junction nucleotides: 8. Germline CDR1 reads SQVTM; CDR2 reads ANQGSEA. The CDR3 nucleotides are TGCAGCGTTGCCGGCGGGGGGGGCTGGGAGACCCAGTACTTC. It yields the protein CSVAGGGGWETQYF. The full variable domain, in which reference TRBV29-1 and TRBJ2-5 provide the parts outside the CDR3, is SAVISQKPSRDICQRGTSLTIQCQVDSQVTMMFWYRQQPGQSLTLIATANQGSEATYESGFVIDKFPISRPNLTFSTLTVSNMSPEDSSIYLCSVAGGGGWETQYFGPGTRLLVL.

The chain carries TRBV4-3 and TRBJ1-1; D uncertain. CDR1 is LGHNA, CDR2 YSLEER, per germline. V gave up 1 base and J gave up 3 bases, with 12 bases separating them. The CDR3 extends over 15 amino acids. The CDR3 spells CASSQGMTRYTEAFF. The DNA for the CDR3 is TGCGCCAGCAGCCAAGGGATGACCCGGTACACTGAAGCTTTCTTT.

The chain links TRBV5-5 to TRBJ2-1, with 7 positions matching TRBD2. With V trimmed by 4 bases and J by 1 base, 8 bases remained unmatched. The germline V gene has CDR1 SGHKS and CDR2 YYEKEE (reference sequence). This CDR3 has 16 amino acids. In nucleotides, the CDR3 is TGTGCCAGCAGCACCAAGCGGGGCGAGTCCTACAATGAGCAGTTCTTC. Residues: CASSTKRGESYNEQFF. The full variable domain, with the rest looked up from reference TRBV5-5 and TRBJ2-1, is DAGVTQSPTHLIKTRGQQVTLRCSPISGHKSVSWYQQVLGQGPQFIFQYYEKEERGRGNFPDRFSARQFPNYSSELNVNALLLGDSALYLCASSTKRGESYNEQFFGPGTRLTVL.

J is TRBJ2-3 and V is TRBV20-1; 10 nucleotides agree with TRBD1. Germline CDR1 is DFQATT and CDR2 is SNEGSKA (reference sequence). J lost 2 bases, V lost 5 bases, and 4 bases had no gene match. This CDR3 has 14 amino acids. Written as DNA, the CDR3 is TGCAGTGCTGGGGGACAGGGGTACACAGATACGCAGTATTTT. This translates into CSAGGQGYTDTQYF.

The chain carries TRBV20-1 and TRBJ2-5; 7 positions match TRBD2. This CDR3 is built from 13 residues. CDR1 and CDR2 (germline): DFQATT, SNEGSKA (reference sequence). The trim removed 3 bases at V and 1 base at J, leaving 2 bases unmatched. For the CDR3, the DNA is TGCAGTGCTAGGCCTAGCGGCCAAGAGACCCAGTACTTC. Translating gives CSARPSGQETQYF.

This clonotype was detected only a few times. The chain links TRBV12-3 or TRBV12-4 to TRBJ2-1, with 10 bases identical to TRBD2. The CDR3 contains 13 residues. V dropped 5 bases and J dropped 14; count of bases not matched to a gene: 9. The CDR3 loop is CASSAPGLAQKFF. In DNA form, the CDR3 reads TGTGCCAGCAGTGCACCGGGACTAGCGCAAAAGTTCTTC.

There are a few counts of this clonotype. CDR3 coding DNA: TGCAGTGCTAGTGGTATTTCCTACAATGAGCAGTTCTTC. It specifies CSASGISYNEQFF. The rearrangement links TRBV20-1 to TRBJ2-1; D unclear. V lost 3 bases, J lost 1 base, and 7 bases lay in between. The CDR3 is made up of 13 amino acids. Germline loops: CDR1 DFQATT, CDR2 SNEGSKA (reference sequence).

The chain links TRBV12-3 or TRBV12-4 to TRBJ1-1; a weak D match, TRBD1 (5 bases). The CDR3 has 12 amino acids. V gave up 8 bases and J gave up 4 bases, with 11 bases separating them. The CDR3 reads CASRGGATEAFF. CDR3 nucleotides: TGTGCCAGCCGGGGGGGAGCCACTGAAGCTTTCTTT.

This clonotype has just a few counts. V usage is TRBV6-1 and J usage is TRBJ2-7; the D gene is possibly TRBD2 (6 bases). Trimming cost V 1 base and J 3 bases, with 7 bases left between them. Germline lookup yields CDR1 MNHNS and CDR2 SASEGT. The CDR3 runs 13 residues. The CDR3 here is CASSEGRDYEQYF. The CDR3 nucleotides are TGTGCCAGCAGTGAAGGGAGGGACTACGAGCAGTACTTC.

This clonotype has a handful of counts. V is TRBV7-8 and J is TRBJ2-2, with no clear D. The germline V gene has CDR1 SGHVS and CDR2 FQNEAQ. This CDR3 contains 14 residues. V was shortened by 6 bases and J by 7 bases, with 15 bases between the two germline ends. CDR3 coding DNA: TGTGCCAGCAGTAGTAGGATCGTTATCGGGGAGCTGTTTTTT. As protein: CASSSRIVIGELFF.

This clonotype was seen more than once but under ten times. The chain links TRBV6-1 to TRBJ2-5; a possible D gene is TRBD2 (6 bases). The CDR3 runs 17 residues. Germline lookup yields CDR1 MNHNS and CDR2 SASEGT. With 6 bases removed from V and 4 bases from J, the gap between germline ends came to 24 bases. The CDR3 sequence: CASSRDVGTSGGETQYF. CDR3 nucleotide sequence: TGTGCCAGCAGCCGCGACGTCGGGACCTCCGGGGGAGAGACCCAGTACTTC.

This clonotype was detected only a few times. The chain's CDR3 is CASSLEGNYGYTF. The CDR3, as DNA: TGTGCCAGCAGTTTAGAGGGAAACTATGGCTACACCTTC. The rearrangement links TRBV2 to TRBJ1-2, with unresolved D. This CDR3 contains 13 residues. Germline lookup yields CDR1 SNHLY and CDR2 FYNNEI. Trimming pared 5 bases from V and 2 bases from J, leaving 9 bases between.

The rearrangement uses TRBV2 and TRBJ2-5; D gene unclear. Germline assignment: CDR1 SNHLY and CDR2 FYNNEI. The CDR3 covers 13 residues. V was clipped by 6 bases and J by 5 bases, with 13 bases between them. CDR3 amino acids: CASREEPLETQYF. In DNA, the CDR3 is TGTGCCAGCAGAGAGGAGCCCCTGGAGACCCAGTACTTC.

This chain links TRBV6-1 with TRBJ2-2; D might be TRBD1 or TRBD2, each matching 6 bases. The V gene lost 6 bases and the J gene lost 2 bases, with 16 bases spanning the gap. The CDR3 covers 16 residues. Germline CDR1 reads MNHNS; CDR2 reads SASEGT. CDR3 protein: CASSFGGTINTGELFF. Here the CDR3 DNA reads TGTGCCAGCAGCTTTGGGGGGACAATCAACACCGGGGAGCTGTTTTTT.